This T cell receptor (beta chain) originates from a study of shared clonotypes between healthy human individuals. Points from the study as a whole: The naive CD4 repertoires of a handful of donors were compared, and around 4.7% of clonotypes were shared.

The V and J ends lost 4 bases and 0 bases respectively, with 12 bases between them. The CDR3 covers 15 residues. Germline CDR1 reads LGHNA; CDR2 reads YSLEER. Sorted-subset replicate PCRs used about 0.2 ug of genomic DNA. This amount corresponded to about 29,000 T cell genomes. Assay: immunoSEQ multiplex PCR; the TCRdb copy retains only in-frame clones and omits some. Altogether over a million clones are present, approximately 68% being singletons, with the ten largest covering approximately 1.5%. Remarks on this clone: The antigen remains unidentified.

The receptor was derived from a man aged 18 to 35 in good health. The chain links TRBV4-3 to TRBJ1-1, with no clear D. The sequenced sample consisted of memory CD4+ T cells sorted from blood. Subset noted: CD45RA-negative fraction. CDR3 in DNA: TGCGCCAGCAGCCCCCATTTAACATTGAACACTGAAGCTTTCTTT. It is translated as CASSPHLTLNTEAFF.